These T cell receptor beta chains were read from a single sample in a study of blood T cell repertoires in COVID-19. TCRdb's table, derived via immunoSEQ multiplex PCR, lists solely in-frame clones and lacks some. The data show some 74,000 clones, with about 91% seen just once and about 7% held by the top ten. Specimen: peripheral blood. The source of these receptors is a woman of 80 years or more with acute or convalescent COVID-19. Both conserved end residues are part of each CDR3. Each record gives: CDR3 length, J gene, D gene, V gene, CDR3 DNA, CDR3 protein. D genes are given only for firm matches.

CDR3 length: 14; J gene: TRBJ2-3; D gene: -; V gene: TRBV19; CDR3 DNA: TGTGCCAGTAGTATTTCAGGGGGCACAGATACGCAGTATTTT; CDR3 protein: CASSISGGTDTQYF
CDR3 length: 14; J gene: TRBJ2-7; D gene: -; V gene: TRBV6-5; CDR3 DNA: TGTGCCAGCAGTTATAACGGGGGGCAGGACGAGCAGTACTTC; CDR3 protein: CASSYNGGQDEQYF
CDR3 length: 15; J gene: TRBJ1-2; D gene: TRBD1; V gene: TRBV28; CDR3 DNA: TGTGCCAGCAGCATTGCGCAGGGACAGGGCTATGGCTACACCTTC; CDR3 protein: CASSIAQGQGYGYTF
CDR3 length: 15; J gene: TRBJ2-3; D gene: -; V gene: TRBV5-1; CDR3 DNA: TGCGCCAGCAGCGCTAACGGGGGACCAGGGGATACGCAGTATTTT; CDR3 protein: CASSANGGPGDTQYF
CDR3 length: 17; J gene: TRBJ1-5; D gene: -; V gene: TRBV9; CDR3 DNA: TGTGCCAGCAGCGTGGGAGCAGGCCCCCTGGGGGGTCAGCCCCAGCATTTT; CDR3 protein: CASSVGAGPLGGQPQHF
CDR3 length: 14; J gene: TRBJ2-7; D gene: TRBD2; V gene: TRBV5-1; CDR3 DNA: TGCGCCAGCAGCCTCACTAGCGGGAGCTACGAGCAGTACTTC; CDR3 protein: CASSLTSGSYEQYF
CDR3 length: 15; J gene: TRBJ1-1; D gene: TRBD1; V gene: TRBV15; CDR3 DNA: TGTGCCACCAGCAGCGGGACAGGCGCCTCCTATGAAGCTTTCTTT; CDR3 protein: CATSSGTGASYEAFF
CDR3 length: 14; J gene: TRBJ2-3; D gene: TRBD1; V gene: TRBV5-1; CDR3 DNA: TGCGCCAGCAGGGAAACAGGGGGTATAGATACGCAGTATTTT; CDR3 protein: CASRETGGIDTQYF
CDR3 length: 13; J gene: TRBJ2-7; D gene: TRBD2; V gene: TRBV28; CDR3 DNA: TGTGCCAGCAGTTTATCGGGACTAGGGAAGCAGTACTTC; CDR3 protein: CASSLSGLGKQYF
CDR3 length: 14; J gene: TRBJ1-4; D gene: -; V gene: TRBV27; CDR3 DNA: TGTGCCAGCAGTCAACTTGCAACTAATGAAAAACTGTTTTTT; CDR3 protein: CASSQLATNEKLFF
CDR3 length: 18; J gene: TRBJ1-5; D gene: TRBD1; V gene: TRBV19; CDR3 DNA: TGTGCCAGTAGTGTTCCGGGACAGCGCGAACCGGGCAATCAGCCCCAGCATTTT; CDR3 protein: CASSVPGQREPGNQPQHF
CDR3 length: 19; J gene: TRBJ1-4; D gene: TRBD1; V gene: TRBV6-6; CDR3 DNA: TGTGCCAGCAGCTCCGGCGGCCTCGGGACAGGGTACTTGGATGAAAAACTGTTTTTT; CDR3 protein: CASSSGGLGTGYLDEKLFF
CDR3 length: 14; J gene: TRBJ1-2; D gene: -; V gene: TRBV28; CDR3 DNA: TGTGCCAGCAGTTCCCCAGGATCTGGTTATGGCTACACCTTC; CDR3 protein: CASSSPGSGYGYTF
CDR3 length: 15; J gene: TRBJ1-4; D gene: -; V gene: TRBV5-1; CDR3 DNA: TGCGCCAGCAGCCTGCTACAGGGCCCTAATGAAAAACTGTTTTTT; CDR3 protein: CASSLLQGPNEKLFF